Shown below are 25 T cell receptor beta chains from a single sample sequenced in a study of regulatory T cells in long-lasting Graves disease. The time point is: newly diagnosed GD, antithyroid drugs for less than 3 months. Extracted PBMC RNA gave rise to the TCR library. Through Arm-PCR of CDR3 regions and iRepertoire HTBI primers, TCR beta libraries were built. One entry per CDR3 protein results from TCRdb running MiXCR on the multiplex PCR reads. The repertoire holds around 320,000 distinct CDR3 sequences, approximately 15% seen once, with 25% to 30% in the top ten. The data were also submitted as part of a second study, on T cells in Graves' hyperthyroidism and ophthalmopathy.

The material was peripheral blood mononuclear cells (PBMCs), obtained at new diagnosis, from a patient treated with antithyroid drugs. The receptors here all came from a man aged 35 to 55 with Graves disease.

This clonotype was counted ten times or more. The DNA for the CDR3 is TGTGCCAGCAGTCGGTATGATTCCTACCAAGAGACCCAGTACTTC. This encodes CASSRYDSYQETQYF. The V and J genes are TRBV6-1 and TRBJ2-5; D ambiguous. V lost 5 bases and J lost 0, with 13 bases in between. This CDR3 has 15 amino acids. The germline gives CDR1 MNHNS, CDR2 SASEGT.

This clonotype was observed at least ten times. This chain links TRBV27 with TRBJ1-1; weak D call: TRBD1 (6 bases). Germline assignment: CDR1 MNHEY and CDR2 SMNVEV (reference sequence). There are 13 residues in the CDR3. V lost 6 bases and J lost 7, with 15 bases in between. The CDR3 reads CASRTGRFGEAFF. In DNA form, the CDR3 reads TGTGCCAGCAGGACAGGCAGGTTTGGTGAAGCTTTCTTT.

This clonotype was counted many times. This chain links TRBV7-2 with TRBJ2-5; D possibly matches TRBD1 or TRBD2 (5 bases each). Germline CDR1 and CDR2: SGHTA and FQGNSA. Trimming stripped 5 bases from V and 6 bases from J, with 16 bases between. The CDR3 is 14 amino acids. CDR3 sequence (DNA): TGTGCCAGCAGCACTCGGAGGTGGGACCAGACCCAGTACTTC. This sequence encodes CASSTRRWDQTQYF. The full variable domain, its missing parts supplied by reference TRBV7-2 and TRBJ2-5, is GAGVSQSPSNKVTEKGKDVELRCDPISGHTALYWYRQSLGQGLEFLIYFQGNSAPDKSGLPSDRFSAERTGGSVSTLTIQRTQQEDSAVYLCASSTRRWDQTQYFGPGTRLLVL.

This clonotype was observed many times. V is TRBV7-3 and J is TRBJ2-5, with 8 positions matching TRBD2. The length of the CDR3 is 14 residues. The ends lost 6 bases at V and 7 bases at J; junction bases unmatched: 10. CDR1 is SGHTA and CDR2 is FQGTGA in the germline V gene. The CDR3 is CASSPPGGLGTQYF. The CDR3 DNA follows: TGTGCCAGCAGTCCCCCGGGGGGGCTAGGGACCCAGTACTTC.

This clonotype has at least ten counts. This chain connects TRBV20-1 to TRBJ2-4; no definite D call. Per the germline V gene, CDR1 is DFQATT and CDR2 is SNEGSKA (reference sequence). CDR3 length equals 15 residues. V was cut by 5 bases and J by 0 bases, with 14 bases left in between. The CDR3 DNA reads TGCAGTGCTGAGGACCGCCTTATAGCCAAAAACATTCAGTACTTC. It is translated as CSAEDRLIAKNIQYF.

At least ten counts were recorded for this clonotype. CDR3 DNA sequence: TGTGCCAGCAGTTTTGGGCTGGAGACAGATACGCAGTATTTT. Residues: CASSFGLETDTQYF. The chain has TRBV12-3 or TRBV12-4 and TRBJ2-3; D gene uncertain. Trimming cost V 3 bases and J 3 bases, with 10 bases left between them. CDR3 length: 14 amino acids.

This clonotype was found a few times. The chain recombines TRBV5-1 with TRBJ1-1; 10 bases match TRBD1. This CDR3 is built from 15 residues. The junction had 5 bases not matched to a gene; V was cut back by 0 bases and J by 6 bases. Germline V gives CDR1 SGHRS, CDR2 YFSETQ. CDR3 nucleotides: TGCGCCAGCAGCTTGGTAGGACAGGGGGGAGCTGAAGCTTTCTTT. Translated, it gives CASSLVGQGGAEAFF.

The CDR3 DNA reads TGTGCCAGCAGACGAGGGGCCCACGCGCAGTACTTC. Amino acid sequence: CASRRGAHAQYF. The gene calls are TRBV6-4 and TRBJ2-7, with D perhaps TRBD1 or TRBD2 (5 bases each). V was cut by 6 bases and J by 9 bases, with 15 bases left in between. This CDR3 has 12 amino acids. Germline CDR1 MRHNA, CDR2 SNTAGT.

This clonotype was found many times. The genes are TRBV7-9 and TRBJ2-2; D may correspond to TRBD1 or TRBD2 (5 bases each). Trimming shortened V by 5 bases and J by 3 bases, and 13 bases separated the two germline ends. The CDR3 is 15 amino acids. Germline V gene data show CDR1 as SEHNR and CDR2 as FQNEAQ (reference sequence). CDR3 DNA: TGTGCCAGCAGCCCCAGGGAGCGTTACACCGGGGAGCTGTTTTTT. Its protein product is CASSPRERYTGELFF.

V gene TRBV20-1 combines with J gene TRBJ2-4; D not certain. The germline V gene encodes CDR1 DFQATT and CDR2 SNEGSKA (reference sequence). V was shortened by 4 bases and J by 6 bases, with 7 bases between the two germline ends. CDR3 length equals 11 residues. The CDR3: CSATNRNIQYF. The CDR3 nucleotides are TGCAGTGCTACCAACCGAAACATTCAGTACTTC.

This clonotype was recorded at least ten times. The chain joins TRBV12-3 or TRBV12-4 to TRBJ2-5; the match to TRBD2 covers 8 bases. V trimming: 6 bases; J trimming: 1 base; junction bases outside the gene matches: 4. The CDR3 is 14 residues long. The CDR3 sequence: CASRTGGPQETQYF. CDR3 sequence (DNA): TGTGCCAGCAGGACGGGGGGGCCCCAAGAGACCCAGTACTTC.

This clonotype occurred a few times. The V gene is TRBV9, the J gene TRBJ2-3, with 9 positions matching TRBD2. Germline values: CDR1 SGDLS, CDR2 YYNGEE. Unmatched junction bases numbered 5, after V lost 3 bases and J lost 3 bases. CDR3 length: 15 residues. The CDR3: CASSGAGGLTDTQYF. Here the CDR3 DNA reads TGTGCCAGCAGCGGAGCGGGGGGCTTGACAGATACGCAGTATTTT.

This clonotype was counted ten times or more. This chain links TRBV11-2 with TRBJ2-1; 7 bases match TRBD2. This CDR3 comprises 15 residues. Trimming at V came to 5 bases and at J to 2 bases, leaving 6 bases not matched to a gene. Germline V gene lookup returns CDR1 SGHAT and CDR2 FQNNGV. The CDR3 loop reads CASSQQAGAYNEQFF. CDR3 nucleotides: TGTGCCAGCAGCCAACAGGCGGGGGCCTACAATGAGCAGTTCTTC.

This clonotype showed up many times. V and J are TRBV6-1 and TRBJ1-1; D gene unclear. CDR3 length: 14 amino acids. The V gene lost 7 bases and the J gene lost 1 base, with 13 bases spanning the gap. Germline values: CDR1 MNHNS, CDR2 SASEGT. CDR3 loop: CASKTGRANTEAFF. DNA for the CDR3: TGTGCCAGCAAAACGGGTAGGGCGAACACTGAAGCTTTCTTT.

This clonotype occurred many times. The rearrangement joins TRBV2 to TRBJ2-1; 7 bases map to TRBD1. The CDR3 is made up of 13 amino acids. Trimming removed 4 bases from V and 8 bases from J; junction bases left unmatched: 5. CDR1 is SNHLY, CDR2 FYNNEI, per germline. The CDR3 region is CASSASTGYEQFF. CDR3 nucleotides: TGTGCCAGCAGTGCCTCGACAGGGTATGAGCAGTTCTTC.

In DNA form, the CDR3 reads TGTGCCAGCAGTTTATCGTGGGCACGAGGCTCCTACGAGCAGTACTTC. This gives the protein CASSLSWARGSYEQYF. V and J are TRBV27 and TRBJ2-7, with unresolved D. Germline values: CDR1 MNHEY, CDR2 SMNVEV (reference sequence). The CDR3 consists of 16 residues. V was shortened by 0 bases and J by 0 bases, with 12 bases between the two germline ends.

Concerning this clonotype: A much larger clone differs from this one at a single base, so this may be a read error. The V and J genes are TRBV11-3 and TRBJ2-7, with a weak D call TRBD1 (6 bases). This CDR3 is 15 amino acids long. Germline CDR1 reads SGHNT; CDR2 reads YENEEA. Trimming removed 1 base at V and 4 bases at J, with 14 bases between. The CDR3 loop reads CASSLVASRGYEQYF. CDR3 coding DNA: TGTGCCAGCAGCTTAGTGGCTAGCAGGGGTTACGAGCAGTACTTC.

The chain employs TRBV9 and TRBJ1-1; D is perhaps TRBD1 (6 bases). CDR1 and CDR2 from the germline V gene are SGDLS and YYNGEE. There are 14 residues in the CDR3. The V end was cut by 3 bases, the J end by 6 bases, with 15 bases between. CDR3 amino acids: CASSADRASAEAFF. The CDR3 nucleotides read TGTGCCAGCAGCGCGGACAGAGCGAGCGCTGAAGCTTTCTTT.

At least ten counts were recorded for this clonotype. This chain joins TRBV7-3 and TRBJ2-1; TRBD1 agrees at 7 bases. The germline gives CDR1 SGHTA, CDR2 FQGTGA. Trimming took 5 bases from V and 9 from J; bases not matched to a gene: 7. The CDR3 is 13 residues long. The CDR3 reads CASSSRQGSEQFF. In nucleotides, the CDR3 is TGTGCCAGCAGCAGCAGACAGGGCAGTGAGCAGTTCTTC.

This chain links TRBV7-9 with TRBJ2-2; 7 nucleotides align to TRBD2. The CDR3 is 13 amino acids. The germline V gene encodes CDR1 SEHNR and CDR2 FQNEAQ (reference sequence). J gave up 7 bases and V 4 bases, and 3 bases lay outside the gene matches. The CDR3 DNA is TGTGCCAGCAGCTCCGAGCGGGGCGGGGAGCTGTTTTTT. It translates to CASSSERGGELFF. Full variable domain (outside the CDR3, taken from reference TRBV7-9 and TRBJ2-2): DTGVSQNPRHKITKRGQNVTFRCDPISEHNRLYWYRQTLGQGPEFLTYFQNEAQLEKSRLLSDRFSAERPKGSFSTLEIQRTEQGDSAMYLCASSSERGGELFFGEGSRLTVL.

This clonotype was seen ten or more times. The chain joins TRBV20-1 to TRBJ2-5; D unresolved. CDR1 and CDR2 from the germline V gene are DFQATT and SNEGSKA (reference sequence). The CDR3 spans 12 residues. V shed 1 base and J shed 1 base, with 4 bases lying between them. CDR3 region: CSARGLQETQYF. The CDR3 DNA is TGCAGTGCTAGAGGGCTCCAAGAGACCCAGTACTTC.

There are a few counts of this clonotype. J is TRBJ1-5 and V is TRBV28; 8 bases map to TRBD1. The CDR3 is made up of 15 amino acids. Germline V gene sequence: CDR1 MDHEN, CDR2 SYDVKM. With V trimmed by 5 bases and J by 2 bases, 5 bases remained unmatched. Written as DNA, the CDR3 is TGTGCCAGCAGTGAGGAGGGACAGGGCAATCAGCCCCAGCATTTT. Translating it yields CASSEEGQGNQPQHF.

This clonotype was detected many times. The J gene is TRBJ1-1, the V gene TRBV6-2 or TRBV6-3; unclear D gene. Germline V lookup: CDR1 MNHEY, CDR2 SVGEGT. The CDR3 spans 13 residues. V was clipped by 4 bases and J by 1 base, with 7 bases between them. DNA of the CDR3: TGTGCCAGCAGTTTCGGATGGAACACTGAAGCTTTCTTT. It yields the protein CASSFGWNTEAFF.

V is TRBV27 and J is TRBJ2-7, with a tentative D call TRBD2 (5 bases). Germline assignment: CDR1 MNHEY and CDR2 SMNVEV (reference sequence). V lost 5 bases, J lost 5 bases, and 13 bases lay in between. The CDR3 length is 13 residues. The CDR3 DNA reads TGTGCCAGCAGTGTTCTAGGAGGCAACGAGCAGTACTTC. Encoded protein: CASSVLGGNEQYF.

This sequence joins TRBV20-1 and TRBJ1-3; TRBD1 might be the D (5 bases). Trimming removed 4 bases from V and 1 base from J, with 14 bases in between. Germline V lookup: CDR1 DFQATT, CDR2 SNEGSKA (reference sequence). This CDR3 is built from 15 residues. CDR3 sequence reads: CSAKKQDHSGNTIYF. The CDR3 DNA is TGCAGTGCTAAAAAACAGGATCATTCTGGAAACACCATATATTTT.